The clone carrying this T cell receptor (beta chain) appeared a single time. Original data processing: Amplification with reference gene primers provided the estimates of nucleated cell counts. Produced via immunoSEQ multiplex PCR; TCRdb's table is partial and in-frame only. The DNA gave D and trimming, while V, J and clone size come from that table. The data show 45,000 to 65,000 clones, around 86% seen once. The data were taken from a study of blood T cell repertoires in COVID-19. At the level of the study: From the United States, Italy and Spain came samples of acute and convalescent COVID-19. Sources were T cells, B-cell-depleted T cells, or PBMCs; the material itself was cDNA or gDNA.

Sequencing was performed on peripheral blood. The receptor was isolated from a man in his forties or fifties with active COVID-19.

As DNA, the CDR3 is TGTGCCAGCAGAGACAGGGGGCGAGGGCTACAGCAGTACTTC. Residues: CASRDRGRGLQQYF. This chain uses TRBV6-6 with TRBJ2-7; 10 bases fit TRBD1. CDR1 MNHNY and CDR2 SVGAGI come from the germline V gene (reference sequence). The V segment lost 6 bases and the J segment 8 bases; nucleotides outside the gene matches: 10. The CDR3 runs to 14 residues.